Sequencing of this T cell receptor (beta chain) was carried out in a study of radiation and T cells in renal cell carcinoma. Study results and caveats: From baseline, blood top tumor clonotypes peaked at 2 weeks post-radiation.

The sample's time point: blood 4 weeks post-SBRT, at nephrectomy. Documented treatment: 15 Gy SBRT to primary tumor, nephrectomy 4 weeks later. Radiation-treated patients gave blood at baseline, week 2 and week 4. In its sample, this clone ranks as medium-sized. Its specificity is not known. Some clones are missing from TCRdb's copy, which holds only in-frame ones; the method was immunoSEQ multiplex PCR. This table has tens of thousands of clones, around four fifths appearing once. The source was blood, collected from a patient whose treatment included radiotherapy and nephrectomy. The clonotype was recovered from an older woman with renal cell carcinoma.

CDR3 sequence reads: CASSMLLNTEAFF. CDR3 nucleotides: TGTGCCAGTAGTATGTTGCTGAACACTGAAGCTTTCTTT. The V call is TRBV19, the J call TRBJ1-1; no definite D call. CDR1 and CDR2 (germline): LNHDA, SQIVND (reference sequence). V was pared by 3 bases and J by 0 bases, with 5 bases between. The CDR3 sequence is 13 residues long.